The 9 T cell receptor beta chains below all came from one sample that was sequenced in a study of cytomegalovirus exposure and HLA in healthy donors. Researchers ran the PCR with 60 Vbeta and 13 Jbeta primers. The table came from immunoSEQ multiplex PCR; TCRdb's copy has only in-frame clones and leaves some out. The data contain 97,000 or so clones, roughly 81% of them seen just once; the ten biggest clones take up over 1.1%. Input material: PBMCs. Source of these receptors: a man aged 40-50 years in good health and CMV-seronegative.

The chain joins TRBV10-2 to TRBJ2-5; D possibly corresponds to TRBD1 (5 bases). Near its end, the DNA agrees better with TRBJ2-7, so the J call may be wrong. The germline V gene encodes CDR1 WSHSY and CDR2 SAAADI. This CDR3 comprises 15 residues. This chain's CDR3 is CASSGQDKLPYEQYF. In DNA, the CDR3 is TGCGCCAGCAGTGGCCAGGACAAACTCCCCTACGAGCAGTACTTC.

The chain carries TRBV30 and TRBJ2-2; a possible D gene is TRBD1 (6 bases). V lost 3 bases, J lost 6 bases, and 8 bases lay in between. The CDR3 loop spans 12 amino acids. Germline assignment: CDR1 GTSNPN and CDR2 SVGIG (reference sequence). CDR3 loop: CAWRGAAGELFF. The CDR3 DNA follows: TGTGCCTGGAGGGGGGCCGCCGGGGAGCTGTTTTTT.

DNA for the CDR3: TGTGCCTGGAGGGGACAGTCGTTCTATGGCTACACCTTC. Translated, it gives CAWRGQSFYGYTF. This rearrangement joins TRBV30 to TRBJ1-2; TRBD1 matches at 7 bases. Germline CDR1 and CDR2: GTSNPN and SVGIG (reference sequence). This CDR3 region has 13 residues. J lost 4 bases, V lost 3 bases, and 5 bases had no gene match. Full variable domain (remainder filled in from reference TRBV30 and TRBJ1-2): SQTIHQWPATLVQPVGSPLSLECTVEGTSNPNLYWYRQAAGRGLQLLFYSVGIGQISSEVPQNLSASRPQDRQFILSSKKLLLSDSGFYLCAWRGQSFYGYTFGSGTRLTVV.

The genes are TRBV4-3 and TRBJ1-2, with a possible D match to TRBD1 (6 bases). CDR1 is LGHNA, CDR2 YSLEER, per germline. The V end was cut by 1 base, the J end by 0 bases, with 12 bases between. This CDR3 region has 16 residues. The CDR3 DNA reads TGCGCCAGCAGCCAAGGGACAGCAGAAGCTAACTATGGCTACACCTTC. This encodes CASSQGTAEANYGYTF.

V is TRBV6-5 and J is TRBJ1-1; no clear D. Trimming removed 5 bases at V and 5 bases at J, with 12 bases between. Germline CDR1 is MNHEY and CDR2 is SVGAGI. The CDR3 sequence is 13 residues long. The CDR3: CASSPGGRTEAFF. The CDR3 DNA reads as TGTGCCAGCAGTCCGGGAGGGAGAACTGAAGCTTTCTTT.

The rearrangement joins TRBV28 to TRBJ2-2; maybe TRBD1 (7 bases). Trimming removed 6 bases at V and 7 bases at J, with 18 bases between. CDR1 is MDHEN and CDR2 is SYDVKM in the germline V gene. The CDR3 has 15 amino acids. CDR3 protein: CASRGGDRVGGELFF. DNA for the CDR3: TGTGCCAGCAGGGGGGGAGACAGGGTTGGCGGGGAGCTGTTTTTT.

The chain has TRBV9 and TRBJ2-4; perhaps TRBD1 as D (5 bases). The CDR3 consists of 15 residues. Deletions cut 0 bases from V and 6 bases from J, with 13 bases between. Per germline, CDR1 SGDLS and CDR2 YYNGEE. This chain's CDR3 is CASSVDGQGINIQYF. DNA of the CDR3: TGTGCCAGCAGCGTAGATGGCCAGGGAATAAACATTCAGTACTTC.

V gene TRBV30 combines with J gene TRBJ2-5; possible D gene TRBD2, 6 bases. This CDR3 region has 14 residues. V was shortened by 3 bases and J by 7 bases, with 18 bases between the two germline ends. CDR1 and CDR2 (germline): GTSNPN, SVGIG (reference sequence). CDR3 in amino acids: CAWSPGTEEGTQYF. CDR3 bases: TGTGCCTGGAGCCCGGGGACTGAGGAAGGGACCCAGTACTTC.

The chain joins TRBV9 to TRBJ2-1, with 7 nucleotides matching TRBD1. CDR3 length: 13 residues. CDR1 is SGDLS and CDR2 is YYNGEE in the germline V gene. J gave up 6 bases and V 5 bases, and 5 bases lay outside the gene matches. CDR3 bases: TGTGCCAGCAGTGGACAGGTTGTCAATGAGCAGTTCTTC. Amino acids: CASSGQVVNEQFF. Based on the CDR3 plus reference TRBV9 and TRBJ2-1, the full variable domain is DSGVTQTPKHLITATGQRVTLRCSPRSGDLSVYWYQQSLDQGLQFLIQYYNGEERAKGNILERFSAQQFPDLHSELNLSSLELGDSALYFCASSGQVVNEQFFGPGTRLTVL.